This T cell receptor (beta chain) was identified during a study of shared clonotypes between healthy human individuals. Genomic DNA, for the unsorted samples, came from about 90 million PBMCs. The method was immunoSEQ multiplex PCR; TCRdb's version includes in-frame clones alone and lacks a portion of them. The sample yields around 500,000 clones, roughly four fifths seen once. From germline, CDR1 is SGHKS and CDR2 YYEKEE (reference sequence). The CDR3 is made up of 15 amino acids. V lost 2 bases and J lost 5; bases outside the gene matches: 7. The chain couples TRBV5-5 to TRBJ2-7; TRBD1 agrees at 10 bases. The specimen sequenced was PBMCs. This receptor was taken from a woman aged 40 to 55 in good health. Some clones in this sample may be carry-over from other donors' samples. CDR3 amino acids: CASSFVGQGNDEQYF. The CDR3 DNA is TGTGCCAGCAGCTTCGTGGGACAGGGGAACGACGAGCAGTACTTC.